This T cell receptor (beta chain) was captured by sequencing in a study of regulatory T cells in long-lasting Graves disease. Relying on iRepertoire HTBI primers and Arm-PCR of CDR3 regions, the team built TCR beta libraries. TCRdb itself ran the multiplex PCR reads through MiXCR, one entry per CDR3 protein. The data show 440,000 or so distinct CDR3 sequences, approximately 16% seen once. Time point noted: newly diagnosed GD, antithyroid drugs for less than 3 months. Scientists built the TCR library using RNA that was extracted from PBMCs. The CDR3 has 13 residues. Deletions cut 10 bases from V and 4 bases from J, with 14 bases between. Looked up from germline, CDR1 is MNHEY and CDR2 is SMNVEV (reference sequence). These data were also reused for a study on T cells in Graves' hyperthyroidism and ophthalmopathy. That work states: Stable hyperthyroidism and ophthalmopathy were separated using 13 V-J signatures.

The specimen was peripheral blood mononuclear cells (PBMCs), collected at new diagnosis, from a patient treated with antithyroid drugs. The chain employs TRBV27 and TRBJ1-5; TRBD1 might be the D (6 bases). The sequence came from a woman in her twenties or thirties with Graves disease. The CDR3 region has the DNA TGTGCCACCTCAACAGGGACAAATCAGCCCCAGCATTTT. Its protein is CATSTGTNQPQHF.